This TCR beta chain was found in a study of T cell responses to AZD1222 COVID-19 vaccine. Notes on the study in general: Only after the peak T cell response were repertoires sampled.

Notes on this clone: Its cognate antigen is unknown.

Repertoires were generated with immunoSEQ multiplex PCR, while TCRdb's copy carries only in-frame clones and drops some. Among about 90,000 clones listed, 91% were seen once. The V gene's germline CDR1 is SGHNT and CDR2 YENEEA. The V gene end was trimmed by 5 bases and the J gene end by 9 bases; junction bases not matched to a gene: 11. The length of the CDR3 is 15 residues. V gene TRBV11-3 combines with J gene TRBJ2-1, with 9 nucleotides matching TRBD2. The TCR comes from an adult in good health. The source was peripheral blood, collected on day 0 of MenACWY control vaccination. The CDR3 nucleotides read TGTGCCAGCAGCCAAGACGGGCTAGCGGGGTCTGAGCAGTTCTTC. Encoded protein: CASSQDGLAGSEQFF.